This TCR beta chain derives from a study of low-dose radiotherapy and immunotherapy resistance in tumors. Whole-study context: A dose of 0.5 Gy per fraction was delivered to Cohort 1 every 2 weeks, for a total of 6.5 Gy. It was every two weeks, one day before radiation and immunotherapy, that intravenous cyclophosphamide 200 mg/m2 was given. A daily 300 mg dose of oral aspirin was taken by patients for four cycles from cycle 1 day 1.

Germline CDR1 is MNHNS and CDR2 is SASEGT. V lost 10 bases, J lost 6 bases, and 19 bases lay in between. CDR3 length: 13 residues. Concerning this clonotype: A far larger clone is only one base removed, so a read error is likely.

Time point of the sample: after trial treatment. Treatment noted: LDRT plus nivolumab, ipilimumab, low-dose cyclophosphamide and aspirin (RACIN trial). Solid tumors that lacked tumor-infiltrating lymphocytes and were advanced were present in eligible patients. Primers used for first-strand cDNA, a TRAV- and TRBV-specific set, covered both alpha and beta chains. TCRs were amplified for approximately 21 PCR cycles with a constant-region primer and V-primer adapter. TCRdb called the reads again in MiXCR, with one record for every CDR3 protein. The sample has under 70,000 distinct CDR3 sequences; around a quarter are singletons.

The chain uses TRBV6-1 and TRBJ2-7; a weak D match, TRBD2 (5 bases). This TCR was recovered from a male donor with prostate cancer. The specimen comprised PBMCs, sampled after low-dose radiotherapy plus immunotherapy. CDR3 sequence: CANMPRGLGEQYF. The CDR3 region has the DNA TGTGCCAACATGCCGCGAGGGTTGGGCGAGCAGTACTTC.